This is a list of T cell receptor beta chains from one sample in a study of Ad26.COV2.S vaccination and SARS-CoV-2 variants. Produced via immunoSEQ multiplex PCR; TCRdb's table is partial and in-frame only. The table includes some 340,000 clones, approximately 86% detected once. Sequenced here: peripheral blood, sampled in a trial of Ad26.COV2.S vaccine versus placebo. These receptors were taken from a person between 18 and 65 years old who received the Ad26.COV2.S COVID-19 vaccine or a placebo. The CDR3 runs from the conserved cysteine through the conserved F or W. The order of the fields is V gene, J gene, D gene, clone size, CDR3 protein, CDR3 DNA. The D gene is left open where the match is weak. A clone size is listed for some rows: how often the clone was seen (once, few, many), or a class if it is expanded.

TRBV27,TRBJ2-5,NA,NA,CASSRLRDPFPETQYF,TGTGCCAGCAGCCGCCTAAGGGACCCCTTTCCCGAGACCCAGTACTTC
TRBV2,TRBJ2-5,NA,NA,CASRFGGDPRETQYF,TGTGCCAGCAGATTCGGGGGCGACCCGCGGGAGACCCAGTACTTC
TRBV19,TRBJ2-2,TRBD2,few,CASSSSGGTGELFF,TGTGCCAGTAGTAGTAGCGGGGGGACCGGGGAGCTGTTTTTT
TRBV9,TRBJ2-3,NA,NA,CASSVETELSDTQYF,TGTGCCAGCAGCGTAGAGACAGAACTTTCAGATACGCAGTATTTT
TRBV2,TRBJ2-2,TRBD2,NA,CASRREGLYTGELFF,TGTGCCAGCAGAAGGGAGGGACTATACACCGGGGAGCTGTTTTTT
TRBV4-3,TRBJ2-7,NA,NA,CASSQVPDSYEQYF,TGCGCCAGCAGCCAAGTTCCGGACAGCTACGAGCAGTACTTC
TRBV7-2,TRBJ2-3,NA,NA,CASSSPAGGGLADTQYF,TGTGCCAGCAGCTCCCCGGCTGGGGGCGGTTTGGCAGATACGCAGTATTTT
TRBV29-1,TRBJ1-4,NA,NA,CSAVTFGSEKLFF,TGCAGCGCAGTGACATTCGGGAGTGAAAAACTGTTTTTT
TRBV6-5,TRBJ2-7,NA,NA,CASRAGKASSYEQYF,TGTGCCAGCAGGGCGGGGAAGGCGAGCTCCTACGAGCAGTACTTC
TRBV15,TRBJ1-2,NA,once,CATSSSQKIYGYTF,TGTGCCACCAGCAGCTCACAGAAAATCTATGGCTACACCTTC
TRBV5-8,TRBJ1-1,NA,NA,CASSLTAGTEAFF,TGTGCCAGCAGCTTGACAGCGGGGACTGAAGCTTTCTTT
TRBV30,TRBJ1-6,TRBD1,NA,CAWSREGARLGRNSPLHF,TGTGCCTGGAGTCGGGAGGGGGCGAGACTGGGGCGGAATTCACCCCTCCACTTT
TRBV7-9,TRBJ1-2,NA,NA,CASSSRPGGGNYGYTF,TGTGCCAGCAGCTCCCGCCCCGGGGGAGGAAACTATGGCTACACCTTC
TRBV19,TRBJ2-7,TRBD2,NA,CASSVAGHLTEQYF,TGTGCCAGTAGTGTAGCGGGACACCTGACCGAGCAGTACTTC
TRBV6-1,TRBJ1-6,NA,NA,CASSEKPPSPNSPLHF,TGTGCCAGCAGTGAAAAGCCCCCGAGTCCTAATTCACCCCTCCACTTT
TRBV5-6,TRBJ2-7,NA,NA,CASSKGDEQYF,TGTGCCAGCAGCAAGGGGGACGAGCAGTACTTC
TRBV5-6,TRBJ1-4,NA,NA,CASSLVGAGEKLFF,TGTGCCAGCAGCTTGGTCGGGGCAGGGGAAAAACTGTTTTTT
TRBV5-5,TRBJ2-7,TRBD1,NA,CASSLGQGPYEQYF,TGTGCCAGCAGCTTGGGACAGGGACCCTACGAGCAGTACTTC
TRBV12-3/TRBV12-4,TRBJ2-1,NA,NA,CASTGYNEQFF,TGTGCCAGCACGGGGTACAATGAGCAGTTCTTC
TRBV13,TRBJ2-1,TRBD2,NA,CASSVTGLKHNEQFF,TGTGCCAGCAGCGTAACGGGACTAAAACACAATGAGCAGTTCTTC
TRBV3-1/TRBV3-2,TRBJ2-7,NA,NA,CASSQDPAGGRIAGVTYEQYF,TGTGCCAGCAGCCAAGATCCGGCAGGGGGCCGGATAGCGGGGGTTACCTACGAGCAGTACTTC
TRBV6-1,TRBJ1-4,NA,few,CASSDRGNEKLFF,TGTGCCAGCAGTGATCGGGGTAATGAAAAACTGTTTTTT
TRBV7-2,TRBJ2-5,NA,NA,CASSPSAGLSRKTQYF,TGTGCCAGCAGCCCCTCCGCCGGTCTGAGCAGGAAGACCCAGTACTTC
TRBV9,TRBJ2-1,NA,NA,CASSVEVDRHNEQFF,TGTGCCAGCAGCGTAGAGGTAGACAGGCACAATGAGCAGTTCTTC
TRBV18,TRBJ1-1,NA,few,CASTGRLNTEAFF,TGTGCCAGCACCGGACGGTTGAACACTGAAGCTTTCTTT
TRBV6-2/TRBV6-3,TRBJ1-5,NA,NA,CASSYSALARRVSNQPQHF,TGTGCCAGCAGTTACTCGGCCCTCGCCAGGCGGGTTAGCAATCAGCCCCAGCATTTT
TRBV18,TRBJ1-5,NA,few,CASSRGRLNQPQHF,TGTGCCAGCTCACGGGGACGGCTCAATCAGCCCCAGCATTTT
TRBV25-1,TRBJ2-7,NA,NA,CASSGYPARDSYEQYF,TGTGCCAGCAGTGGATACCCCGCCAGGGACTCCTACGAGCAGTACTTC
TRBV13,TRBJ2-7,TRBD1,once,CASSSSRDRVKGSYEQYF,TGTGCCAGCAGCTCGTCCCGGGACAGGGTAAAAGGCTCCTACGAGCAGTACTTC
TRBV7-9,TRBJ2-5,NA,NA,CASSPGLYQPQETQYF,TGTGCCAGCAGCCCGGGCCTTTATCAACCCCAAGAGACCCAGTACTTC
TRBV3-1/TRBV3-2,TRBJ2-2,NA,few,CASSQDSRDRGELFF,TGTGCCAGCAGCCAAGATAGCAGGGATCGAGGGGAGCTGTTTTTT
TRBV3-1/TRBV3-2,TRBJ2-7,NA,NA,CASSQRTGMTCSYEQYF,TGTGCCAGCAGCCAAAGGACGGGTATGACCTGCTCCTACGAGCAGTACTTC
TRBV19,TRBJ1-5,TRBD1,NA,CASRGRGTGDLYSNQPQHF,TGTGCCAGTAGGGGAAGGGGGACAGGGGACCTTTATAGCAATCAGCCCCAGCATTTT
TRBV18,TRBJ1-1,TRBD1,NA,CASSRTGSSPEAFF,TGTGCCAGCTCAAGGACAGGGAGTTCCCCTGAAGCTTTCTTT
TRBV2,TRBJ1-1,TRBD1,NA,CASSRDRGPTEAFF,TGTGCCAGCAGCCGGGACAGGGGGCCCACTGAAGCTTTCTTT
TRBV6-6,TRBJ1-2,NA,NA,CASSYSGGNYGYTF,TGTGCCAGCAGTTACTCGGGAGGGAACTATGGCTACACCTTC
TRBV19,TRBJ1-2,NA,NA,CASSTGERVYGYTF,TGTGCCAGTAGTACCGGCGAGCGGGTATATGGCTACACCTTC
TRBV14,TRBJ1-2,NA,NA,CASSQEGAGAARYGYTF,TGTGCCAGCAGCCAAGAAGGGGCAGGGGCGGCGCGTTATGGCTACACCTTC
TRBV5-1,TRBJ2-2,NA,once,CASSLQNTANTGELFF,TGCGCCAGCAGCCTCCAGAACACCGCGAACACCGGGGAGCTGTTTTTT
TRBV6-2/TRBV6-3,TRBJ1-1,TRBD1,NA,CASSTRTGVPEAFF,TGTGCCAGCAGTACCCGGACAGGGGTACCTGAAGCTTTCTTT
TRBV2,TRBJ1-4,NA,NA,CASRGNPNEKLFF,TGTGCCAGCAGGGGGAATCCCAATGAAAAACTGTTTTTT
TRBV11-2,TRBJ1-2,TRBD1,NA,CASSSTGEYGYTF,TGTGCCAGCAGCTCGACAGGGGAGTATGGCTACACCTTC
TRBV2,TRBJ1-1,NA,NA,CASSVRTEAFF,TGTGCCAGCAGTGTTAGGACTGAAGCTTTCTTT
TRBV7-8,TRBJ1-3,NA,NA,CASSLIGNTIYF,TGTGCCAGCAGTCTGATTGGAAACACCATATATTTT
TRBV5-1,TRBJ1-1,NA,NA,CASSLRLGFGGQVAFF,TGCGCCAGCAGCTTGCGATTAGGTTTCGGGGGGCAAGTAGCTTTCTTT
TRBV19,TRBJ1-2,NA,many,CASNPSESYGYTF,TGTGCCAGTAACCCCAGTGAGTCCTATGGCTACACCTTC
TRBV5-1,TRBJ2-3,NA,NA,CASSFLTDTQYF,TGCGCCAGCAGCTTCCTCACAGATACGCAGTATTTT
TRBV5-6,TRBJ1-1,TRBD1,NA,CASSWGQGGTEAFF,TGTGCCAGCAGCTGGGGACAGGGCGGCACTGAAGCTTTCTTT